A single sample gave rise to the 2 T cell receptor beta chains below, sequenced in a study of technical replicates of blood from a few donors. Data came from immunoSEQ multiplex PCR; TCRdb stores just in-frame clones and leaves some out. Of 60,000 to 65,000 clones in the sample, around 87% were seen once. Sequencing was performed on PBMCs. These receptor sequences come from a human donor in good health. Some clones in this sample may be carry-over from other donors' samples.

The chain joins TRBV11-3 to TRBJ2-5; weak D call: TRBD1 (5 bases). The CDR3 length is 12 residues. Germline lookup yields CDR1 SGHNT and CDR2 YENEEA. V was pared by 3 bases and J by 3 bases, with 5 bases between. CDR3 nucleotides: TGTGCCAGCAGCTTCAGGGAAGAGACCCAGTACTTC. This translates into CASSFREETQYF.

This chain joins TRBV6-1 and TRBJ1-5, with D unresolved. Germline CDR1 reads MNHNS; CDR2 reads SASEGT. The CDR3 is 13 residues long. V was shortened by 6 bases and J by 3 bases, with 9 bases between the two germline ends. This chain's CDR3 is CASSGEVNQPQHF. CDR3 nucleotide sequence: TGTGCCAGCAGCGGAGAGGTCAATCAGCCCCAGCATTTT.